This T cell receptor beta chain comes out of a study of T cells in Graves' hyperthyroidism and ophthalmopathy. This CDR3 comprises 11 residues. Germline V gives CDR1 SQVTM, CDR2 ANQGSEA. V lost 4 bases to trimming and J lost 12 bases; unmatched junction nucleotides: 6. Amplification of TCR beta CDR3 regions was performed using RNA transcripts as template. The HTBI primer set drove a first-round RT-PCR of the TCR CDR3. MiXCR, applied by TCRdb to the multiplex PCR reads, yields one record per CDR3 protein. The sample has 650,000 to 800,000 distinct CDR3 sequences; nearly 45% are singletons. The clonotype comes from an adult man with Graves' disease, either hyperthyroidism or ophthalmopathy (not recorded which). Material: peripheral blood or thyroid tissue (not recorded which). J is TRBJ1-5 and V is TRBV29-1; TRBD1 aligns across 7 bases. CDR3: CSVAGGTDQHF. The CDR3 bases are TGCAGCGTTGCAGGGGGGACAGACCAGCATTTT.